This T cell receptor (beta chain) was sequenced in a study of T cell responses to AZD1222 COVID-19 vaccine. Study observations and caveats: Within unmutated variant regions lay the reported targets of nearly half of spike-specific TCRs. Most donors were white British, females outnumbered males, and clonal diversity was possibly underestimated. Among AZD1222 vaccinees, only six were seropositive at baseline. Spike-specific TCR breadth and depth were elevated following two AZD1222 doses.

Concerning this clone itself: Its target is unknown.

Repertoires were generated with immunoSEQ multiplex PCR, while TCRdb's copy carries only in-frame clones and drops some. The sample has nearly 110,000 clones, roughly 88% seen once. Germline CDR1 reads MRHNA; CDR2 reads SNTAGT. CDR3 length: 17 amino acids. Trimming took 5 bases from V and 0 from J; bases not matched to a gene: 4. Material: peripheral blood, obtained 28 days after the second AZD1222 dose. The clonotype originates from an adult who received the AZD1222 COVID-19 vaccine. The chain couples TRBV6-4 to TRBJ2-3; 14 nucleotides align to TRBD2. The CDR3 nucleotides are TGTGCCAGCAGTACCGGACTAGCGGGGGGTAGCACAGATACGCAGTATTTT. As protein: CASSTGLAGGSTDTQYF.